This section outlines one T cell receptor (beta chain) sequence together with its context. Its matching antigen is unknown. The data originate from a study of STAT5B mutations in CD4+ large granular lymphocyte leukemia. In the original workflow: A productive frequency of 2.59 x 10-5 was the lowest detectable. TCRdb's table, derived via immunoSEQ multiplex PCR, lists solely in-frame clones and lacks some. The V and J calls and the clone size are those of that table, but D and trimming were determined from the DNA. The data contain some 35,000 clones, 70% to 90% of them seen just once; the ten biggest clones take up more than 0.75%. From germline, CDR1 is MNHEY and CDR2 SVGAGI. The CDR3 spans 11 residues. V was shortened by 7 bases and J by 5 bases, with 9 bases between the two germline ends. General observations from the study: 8/27 top patient clones versus 2/35 control clones were TRBV06-family. About 26% of private leukemic clonotypes occurred rarely in other patients' non-leukemic repertoires. Patient CD4-sorted repertoires stayed more clonal than healthy ones after leukemic-clone removal.

Source material: CD4+ T cells from blood buffy coats. The chain has TRBV6-5 and TRBJ2-7, with D perhaps TRBD1 (6 bases). The receptor was isolated from a human donor in good health. The chain's CDR3 is CASKQGHEQYF. CDR3 nucleotides: TGTGCCAGCAAACAGGGCCACGAGCAGTACTTC.